This entry concerns a single TCR beta chain. The data were obtained in a study of blood T cell repertoires in COVID-19. Background on the study: Samples came from the United States, Italy and Spain, spanning acute and convalescent COVID-19.

As originally analysed: Scientists estimated how many nucleated cells there were by amplifying reference gene primers. TCRdb's copy holds only in-frame clones and misses some; the assay was immunoSEQ multiplex PCR. The V and J calls and clone size come from that table; D and trimming were worked out from the DNA. The sample carries 240,000 or so clones, around 90% recorded once. The V gene's germline CDR1 is SGHRS and CDR2 YFSETQ. The ends lost 4 bases at V and 4 bases at J; junction bases unmatched: 13. This CDR3 spans 17 amino acids. The chain couples TRBV5-1 to TRBJ2-7, with 11 bases identical to TRBD2. The sequence was collected from a man in his sixties who had recovered from COVID-19. The specimen was peripheral blood. In DNA, the CDR3 is TGCGCCAGCAGCGTAGGAGGTCTAGCGGGGGGTCTGTACGAGCAGTACTTC. This encodes CASSVGGLAGGLYEQYF.